These 22 T cell receptor beta chains were sequenced from one sample in a study of blood T cells in healthy people across ages. Alongside a J-beta primer mix, a sample-barcoded 5' primer served in a second PCR lasting about 7 to 11 cycles. TCRdb re-called the 5' RACE reads through MiXCR, storing one row per CDR3 protein. Among roughly 1,300,000 distinct CDR3 sequences listed, almost 60% were seen once. Specimen: blood. The receptors stem from a man aged 18-30 years in good health.

This chain links TRBV12-3 or TRBV12-4 with TRBJ1-5, with 9 bases matching TRBD1. This CDR3 region has 16 residues. V was clipped by 6 bases and J by 3 bases; unmatched bases: 9. The CDR3 reads CASSPGTGRNNQPQHF. In DNA, the CDR3 is TGTGCCAGCAGCCCCGGGACAGGGAGGAACAATCAGCCCCAGCATTTT.

The J gene is TRBJ1-4, the V gene TRBV6-5; D might be TRBD1 (6 bases). Germline lookup yields CDR1 MNHEY and CDR2 SVGAGI. This CDR3 has 14 residues. The ends were cut back, 6 bases at V and 8 bases at J, with 16 bases in the middle. CDR3 in amino acids: CASSHRDLREKLFF. Written as DNA, the CDR3 is TGTGCCAGCAGCCACAGGGATTTGAGGGAAAAACTGTTTTTT.

This clonotype was picked up a small number of times. The J gene is TRBJ2-5, the V gene TRBV7-2; unclear D gene. Trimming took off 5 bases at V and 5 bases at J, with 9 bases between the two ends. The CDR3 has 12 amino acids. From germline, CDR1 is SGHTA and CDR2 FQGNSA. The CDR3 region is CASSLSWETQYF. Written as DNA, the CDR3 is TGTGCCAGCAGCCTCTCGTGGGAGACCCAGTACTTC.

The gene calls are TRBV6-5 and TRBJ2-1; a weak D match, TRBD2 (5 bases). Germline V lookup: CDR1 MNHEY, CDR2 SVGAGI. The CDR3 spans 11 residues. V was clipped by 10 bases and J by 12 bases, with 16 bases between them. This CDR3 reads CAIEGVSTQFF. As DNA, the CDR3 is TGTGCCATCGAGGGAGTTTCGACGCAGTTCTTC.

There are a few counts of this clonotype. This chain joins TRBV4-3 and TRBJ1-6, with 8 bases lining up with TRBD1. From germline, CDR1 is LGHNA and CDR2 YSLEER. J gave up 10 bases and V 0 bases, and 11 bases lay outside the gene matches. The CDR3 totals 17 residues. The chain's CDR3 is CASSQDGTGPGGSPLHF. CDR3 DNA sequence: TGCGCCAGCAGCCAAGACGGGACAGGTCCGGGCGGATCACCCCTCCACTTT.

The chain couples TRBV6-1 to TRBJ2-1, with D unclear. Germline CDR1 MNHNS, CDR2 SASEGT. V lost 5 bases and J lost 8, with 16 bases in between. This CDR3 has 14 amino acids. CDR3 sequence reads: CASSPLSLVHEQFF. DNA for the CDR3: TGTGCCAGCAGTCCCCTTTCTTTGGTCCATGAGCAGTTCTTC.

This clonotype was detected only a few times. This chain joins TRBV2 and TRBJ1-5; D remains ambiguous. The V gene lost 6 bases and the J gene lost 7 bases, with 10 bases spanning the gap. CDR1 SNHLY and CDR2 FYNNEI come from the germline V gene. The CDR3 runs 12 residues. The CDR3 loop reads CASRSKTQPQHF. In DNA form, the CDR3 reads TGTGCCAGCAGATCCAAGACGCAGCCCCAGCATTTT.

The chain couples TRBV5-1 to TRBJ2-7; the match to TRBD1 covers 7 bases. This CDR3 contains 9 residues. J was trimmed by 9 bases and V by 8 bases; bases with no gene match: 2. Germline V lookup: CDR1 SGHRS, CDR2 YFSETQ. CDR3 in amino acids: CASRQGQYF. Written as DNA, the CDR3 is TGCGCCAGTCGACAGGGGCAGTACTTC.

The gene calls are TRBV21-1 and TRBJ2-6. TRBV21-1 is deemed a pseudogene. CDR3 length: 15 residues. DNA for the CDR3: TGTGCCAGCAGCAACGGAGTATCCGGGGCCAACGTCCTGACTTTC. This gives the protein CASSNGVSGANVLTF.

The gene calls are TRBV7-2 and TRBJ2-3; 9 bases fit TRBD2. V lost 3 bases, J lost 0 bases, and 4 bases stayed unmatched. The CDR3 loop spans 16 amino acids. In germline, CDR1 is SGHTA, CDR2 FQGNSA. The CDR3 is CASSLWSGGSTDTQYF. The CDR3 coding sequence is TGTGCCAGCAGCTTGTGGAGCGGGGGGAGCACAGATACGCAGTATTTT.

V usage is TRBV6-2 or TRBV6-3 and J usage is TRBJ2-3, with 7 nucleotides matching TRBD2. Looked up from germline, CDR1 is MNHEY and CDR2 is SVGEGT. This CDR3 contains 15 residues. Trimming at V came to 5 bases and at J to 5 bases, leaving 10 bases not matched to a gene. Here the CDR3 reads CASSATAGLGDTQYF. The CDR3 DNA is TGTGCCAGCAGTGCCACAGCGGGGTTGGGAGATACGCAGTATTTT.

The rearrangement links TRBV13 to TRBJ1-1; D unresolved. This CDR3 region has 13 residues. The germline V gene encodes CDR1 PRHDT and CDR2 FYEKMQ (reference sequence). Trimming took off 5 bases at V and 7 bases at J, with 14 bases between the two ends. The DNA for the CDR3 is TGTGCCAGCAGCCAGGACGGGTACGTTGAAGCTTTCTTT. This sequence encodes CASSQDGYVEAFF.

This clonotype was recorded a few times. The chain uses TRBV18 and TRBJ2-2; D not certain. CDR3 length equals 14 residues. Trimming pared 3 bases from V and 1 base from J, leaving 6 bases between. The V gene's germline CDR1 is KGHSH and CDR2 LQKENI. The DNA of the CDR3 is TGTGCCAGCTCACCTGCAGGGAACACCGGGGAGCTGTTTTTT. This gives the protein CASSPAGNTGELFF.

V usage is TRBV7-9 and J usage is TRBJ1-6; no firm D call. V lost 1 base and J 8 bases, leaving 12 bases between the germline ends. CDR3 size: 15 residues. Germline V gives CDR1 SEHNR, CDR2 FQNEAQ (reference sequence). The CDR3 region has the DNA TGTGCCAGCAGCTTAGTCCCGGAGGTGGATTCACCCCTCCACTTT. Protein sequence: CASSLVPEVDSPLHF.

The chain carries TRBV7-2 and TRBJ2-7; 9 positions match TRBD2. Germline lookup yields CDR1 SGHTA and CDR2 FQGNSA. Unmatched junction bases numbered 13, after V lost 4 bases and J lost 6 bases. The CDR3 spans 16 residues. CDR3 DNA: TGTGCCAGCAGCTACCCAACCGGGACTAGCACTCGCGAGCAGTACTTC. This translates into CASSYPTGTSTREQYF.

The chain couples TRBV6-5 to TRBJ2-7, with 7 bases aligning to TRBD1. Looked up from germline, CDR1 is MNHEY and CDR2 is SVGAGI. The CDR3 has 14 amino acids. J gave up 0 bases and V 7 bases, and 6 bases lay outside the gene matches. CDR3 in DNA: TGTGCCAGCAAAGGGACAGCTTGCTCCTACGAGCAGTACTTC. It translates to CASKGTACSYEQYF.

V is TRBV25-1 and J is TRBJ1-1; the D is unclear. Germline V lookup: CDR1 MGHDK, CDR2 SYGVNS. Trimming cost V 2 bases and J 3 bases, with 10 bases left between them. This CDR3 has 14 amino acids. CDR3 sequence: CASSEVGWDTEAFF. The CDR3, as DNA: TGTGCCAGCAGTGAAGTGGGCTGGGACACTGAAGCTTTCTTT.

This sequence joins TRBV2 and TRBJ2-7; 14 bases align to TRBD2. The CDR3 runs 16 residues. V lost 4 bases and J lost 2; bases outside the gene matches: 4. Looked up from germline, CDR1 is SNHLY and CDR2 is FYNNEI. The CDR3: CASSGPTSGRAYEQYF. The CDR3 DNA reads TGTGCCAGCAGTGGCCCGACTAGCGGGAGGGCCTACGAGCAGTACTTC.

This clonotype has just one count. The chain links TRBV11-2 to TRBJ1-2; D possibly corresponds to TRBD1 (6 bases). The length of the CDR3 is 15 residues. Trimming shortened V by 10 bases and J by 4 bases, and 22 bases separated the two germline ends. Per germline, CDR1 SGHAT and CDR2 FQNNGV. The CDR3 bases are TGTGCCATTCATGGGGGACACCCCTCAGGCTATGGCTACACCTTC. It encodes CAIHGGHPSGYGYTF.

The chain uses TRBV28 and TRBJ2-5; D tentatively reads TRBD1 or TRBD2 (5 bases each). The J call is doubtful: the DNA matches TRBJ2-1 better. The CDR3 consists of 13 residues. The V gene's germline CDR1 is MDHEN and CDR2 SYDVKM. As DNA, the CDR3 is TGTGCCAGCAGTGGTGGGACGCAAGAGACCCAGTTCTTC. It specifies CASSGGTQETQFF.

This chain uses TRBV7-8 with TRBJ2-2; D is possibly TRBD1 (6 bases). The CDR3 is made up of 14 amino acids. V lost 4 bases, J lost 6 bases, and 12 bases lay in between. In germline, CDR1 is SGHVS, CDR2 FQNEAQ. The CDR3 region is CASSSNRESGELFF. For the CDR3, the DNA is TGTGCCAGCAGCTCAAACAGGGAGTCCGGGGAGCTGTTTTTT.

The chain carries TRBV29-1 and TRBJ1-4; possibly TRBD1 for D (5 bases). Germline lookup yields CDR1 SQVTM and CDR2 ANQGSEA. This CDR3 is 13 amino acids long. Trimming stripped 5 bases from V and 2 bases from J, with 9 bases between. The CDR3 coding sequence is TGCAGCGTTTATGGGGGGACTAATGAAAAACTGTTTTTT. It yields the protein CSVYGGTNEKLFF.